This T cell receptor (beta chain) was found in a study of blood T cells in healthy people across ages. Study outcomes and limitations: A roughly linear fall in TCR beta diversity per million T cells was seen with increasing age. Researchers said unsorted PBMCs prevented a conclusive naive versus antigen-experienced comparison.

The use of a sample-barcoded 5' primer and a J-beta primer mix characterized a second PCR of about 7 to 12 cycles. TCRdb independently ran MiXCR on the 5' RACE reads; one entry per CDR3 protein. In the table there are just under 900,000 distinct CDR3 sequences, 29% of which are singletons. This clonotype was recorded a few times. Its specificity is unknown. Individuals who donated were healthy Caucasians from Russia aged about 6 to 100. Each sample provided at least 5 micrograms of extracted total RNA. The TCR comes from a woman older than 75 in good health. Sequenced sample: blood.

For the CDR3, the DNA is TGTGCCAGCTCACACCAGACAGGGTTTGGCAATCAGCCCCAGCATTTT. Translated, it gives CASSHQTGFGNQPQHF. The chain employs TRBV18 and TRBJ1-5, with 7 positions matching TRBD1. The ends lost 4 bases at V and 2 bases at J; junction bases unmatched: 8. The germline V gene encodes CDR1 KGHSH and CDR2 LQKENI. The CDR3 consists of 16 residues.